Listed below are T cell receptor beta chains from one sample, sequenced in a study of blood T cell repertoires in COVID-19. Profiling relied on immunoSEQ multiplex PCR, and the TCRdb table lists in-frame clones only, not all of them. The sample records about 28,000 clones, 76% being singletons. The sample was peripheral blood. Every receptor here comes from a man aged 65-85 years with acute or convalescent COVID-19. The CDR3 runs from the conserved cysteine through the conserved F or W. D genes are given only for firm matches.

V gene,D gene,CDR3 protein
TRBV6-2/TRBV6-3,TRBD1,CASSDFWDSSYEQYF
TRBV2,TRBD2,CASSVTGGNIQYF
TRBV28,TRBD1,CASSLLGQGLETQYF
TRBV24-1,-,CATRTGSDEQFF
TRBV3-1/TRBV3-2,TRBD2,CASSPGLAGDNEQFF
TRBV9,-,CASSVIYSNQPQHF
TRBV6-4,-,CASSASGAFGASDKQFF
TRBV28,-,CASKVQGNNSPLHF
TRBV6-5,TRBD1,CASSYRTGVTEAFF
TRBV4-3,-,CASSQRQNTEAFF
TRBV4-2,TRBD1,CASRDRGQGREYSPLHF
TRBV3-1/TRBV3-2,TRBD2,CASSRQTIAGGQTDTQYF
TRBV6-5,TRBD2,CASSASAGLDEQFF
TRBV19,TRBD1,CASSFGTGDNVLTF
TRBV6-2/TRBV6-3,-,CASSPHRRDNQPQHF
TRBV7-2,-,CASSQGREVGAFF
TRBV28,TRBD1,CASSSSQGQGGSQPQHF
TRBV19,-,CASSGRGVPGEQFF
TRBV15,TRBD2,CATSRGLAWDYTGELFF
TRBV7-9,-,CASSLARSGQPQHF
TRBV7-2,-,CASSLREAGESSGNTIYF
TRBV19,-,CASSIGVSYTF
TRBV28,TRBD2,CASSLLGLAGAVGSDTQYF
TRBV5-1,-,CASSVDYSPDTQYF
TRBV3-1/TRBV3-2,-,CASSGMGSQREGYTF
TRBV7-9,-,CASSSPESSYEQYF
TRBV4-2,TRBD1,CASSRGQGGNYGYTF
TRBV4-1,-,CASSQVVPPNEQFF
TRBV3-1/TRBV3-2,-,CASRKTEGVSYEQYF
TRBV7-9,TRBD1,CASSTHRGPANYGYTF
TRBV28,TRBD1,CASNPGQVWAGYTF
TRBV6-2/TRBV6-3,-,CASSRDLGNQPQHF
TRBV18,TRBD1,CASSPGQGDNSPLHF
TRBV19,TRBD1,CASSISGGPYEQYF
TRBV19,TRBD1,CASRVTGTHEQYF
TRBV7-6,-,CASTPKSWRGTDTQYF
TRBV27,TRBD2,CASSSWAWVGSGRRETQYF
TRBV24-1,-,CATPGTDTQYF
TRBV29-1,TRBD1,CSVDTGAGANVLTF
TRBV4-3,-,CASSQYLGVGAFF
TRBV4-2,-,CASSQASGSPYEQYF